One sample yielded the 19 T cell receptor beta chains listed below, sequenced in a study of cytomegalovirus exposure and HLA in healthy donors. The PCR ran on 60 Vbeta and 13 Jbeta primers. TCRdb's copy holds only in-frame clones and misses some; the assay was immunoSEQ multiplex PCR. The table includes about 150,000 clones, approximately 72% detected once. The sequenced material came from PBMCs. These receptors were collected from a woman in her fifties or sixties in good health and CMV-seronegative.

The gene calls are TRBV5-5 and TRBJ1-5; D is perhaps TRBD1 (5 bases). The CDR3 covers 13 residues. The germline V gene has CDR1 SGHKS and CDR2 YYEKEE (reference sequence). The V end lost 4 bases, the J end lost 2 bases, and 7 bases lay between the germline ends. This CDR3 reads CASSRGGNQPQHF. CDR3 coding DNA: TGTGCCAGCAGCCGGGGGGGCAATCAGCCCCAGCATTTT.

This clone was observed a single time. The junction departs from germline at one end; a sequencing error may be responsible. V usage is TRBV7-9 and J usage is TRBJ2-7; a possible D gene is TRBD1 (5 bases). Looked up from germline, CDR1 is SEHNR and CDR2 is FQNEAQ (reference sequence). This CDR3 spans 14 amino acids. The CDR3, as DNA: TGTTCCAGCAGCTTTGCAGGGCTCGGGTACGAGCAGTACTTC. Its translation is CSSSFAGLGYEQYF.

The CDR3 sequence: CASSFGTGRGSETQYF. In DNA form, the CDR3 reads TGTGCCAGCAGCTTCGGGACAGGGAGGGGGTCAGAGACCCAGTACTTC. J is TRBJ2-5 and V is TRBV7-8; 9 bases line up with TRBD1. Germline V gene sequence: CDR1 SGHVS, CDR2 FQNEAQ. The CDR3 covers 16 residues. V lost 3 bases, J lost 4 bases, and 9 bases stayed unmatched.

The chain is built from TRBV27 and TRBJ2-3; 9 nucleotides line up with TRBD2. Per the germline V gene, CDR1 is MNHEY and CDR2 is SMNVEV (reference sequence). The V and J ends lost 3 bases and 5 bases, in that order; junction bases with no gene match: 12. The CDR3 extends over 17 amino acids. This CDR3 reads CASSFRGRAGGGDTQYF. The CDR3 nucleotides read TGTGCCAGCAGTTTCCGCGGGAGGGCCGGGGGGGGAGATACGCAGTATTTT.

The chain uses TRBV29-1 and TRBJ2-3; TRBD1 matches 8 bases. The germline V gene has CDR1 SQVTM and CDR2 ANQGSEA. With 4 bases clipped from V and 2 bases from J, the junction kept 8 bases outside the gene matches. The CDR3 runs 15 residues. The CDR3 sequence: CSVGETGANTDTQYF. For the CDR3, the DNA is TGCAGCGTTGGGGAGACAGGGGCGAACACAGATACGCAGTATTTT.

J is TRBJ2-5 and V is TRBV20-1; 7 positions agree with TRBD2. Germline CDR1 DFQATT, CDR2 SNEGSKA (reference sequence). This CDR3 contains 10 residues. J was trimmed by 9 bases and V by 5 bases; bases with no gene match: 3. The CDR3 sequence: CSAAAGAQYF. DNA for the CDR3: TGCAGTGCTGCCGCGGGGGCCCAGTACTTC.

In this sample, this clone is medium-sized. This chain links TRBV6-5 with TRBJ1-1, with D maybe TRBD1 (6 bases). The CDR3 totals 15 residues. Trimming took 7 bases from V and 4 from J, leaving 19 bases between them. Germline-derived CDR1 and CDR2 are MNHEY and SVGAGI. The CDR3 sequence is CASNPRGGGGTEAFF. CDR3 sequence (DNA): TGTGCCAGCAACCCCAGGGGCGGGGGCGGCACTGAAGCTTTCTTT.

The rearrangement links TRBV5-4 to TRBJ1-6, with D possibly TRBD1 on 5 matching bases. Germline V gene lookup returns CDR1 SGHNT and CDR2 YYREEE (reference sequence). Trimming removed 2 bases from V and 13 bases from J, with 10 bases in between. The CDR3 length is 12 residues. The CDR3 nucleotides are TGTGCCAGCAGCTTACAGGCTGAGCCCCTCCACTTT. Protein sequence: CASSLQAEPLHF.

Worth noting for this clone: At the DNA level, this CDR3 is encoded by other sequences in the same sample as well. The chain has TRBV9 and TRBJ2-1; a possible D gene is TRBD2 (6 bases). Germline V gene lookup returns CDR1 SGDLS and CDR2 YYNGEE. This CDR3 is built from 14 residues. V lost 0 bases and J lost 6, with 10 bases in between. In nucleotides, the CDR3 is TGTGCCAGCAGCGTAGGAGCGGGTGGCAATGAGCAGTTCTTC. Its protein is CASSVGAGGNEQFF.

The chain carries TRBV18 and TRBJ1-3; D may be TRBD1 (5 bases). V lost 1 base, J lost 2 bases, and 15 bases lay in between. CDR1 and CDR2 (germline): KGHSH, LQKENI. The CDR3 sequence is 17 residues long. CDR3 region: CASSPRRGGGTGNTIYF. CDR3 DNA: TGTGCCAGCTCACCACGCCGCGGGGGGGGAACTGGAAACACCATATATTTT.

This clone was observed a handful of times. This chain links TRBV25-1 with TRBJ1-2, with D perhaps matching TRBD1 (6 bases). This CDR3 contains 14 residues. V lost 1 base, J lost 4 bases, and 10 bases lay in between. Germline CDR1 reads MGHDK; CDR2 reads SYGVNS. This chain's CDR3 is CASSESGGGYGYTF. Written as DNA, the CDR3 is TGTGCCAGCAGTGAATCTGGGGGCGGCTATGGCTACACCTTC.

This clone was seen a handful of times. This chain uses TRBV19 with TRBJ1-1; tentative D call: TRBD1 (5 bases). Trimming took off 6 bases at V and 5 bases at J, with 16 bases between the two ends. The CDR3 length is 14 residues. In germline, CDR1 is LNHDA, CDR2 SQIVND (reference sequence). CDR3 coding DNA: TGTGCCAGTAGGTACTCGCGGGGGGAGACTGAAGCTTTCTTT. Its protein is CASRYSRGETEAFF.

The DNA of the CDR3 is TGTGCCAGCAGTTTATCGATAGCGGGAGGGCCGGGAGATACGCAGTATTTT. It is translated as CASSLSIAGGPGDTQYF. The V call is TRBV27, the J call TRBJ2-3, with 11 positions matching TRBD2. This CDR3 is 17 amino acids long. V dropped 0 bases and J dropped 5; count of bases not matched to a gene: 7. From germline, CDR1 is MNHEY and CDR2 SMNVEV (reference sequence).

This chain links TRBV2 with TRBJ1-4; tentatively, D is TRBD1 (6 bases). Deletions cut 1 base from V and 8 bases from J, with 17 bases between. This CDR3 spans 16 amino acids. The V gene's germline CDR1 is SNHLY and CDR2 FYNNEI. CDR3 region: CASSEEVGGLLEKLFF. For the CDR3, the DNA is TGTGCCAGCAGTGAAGAAGTGGGGGGGCTGCTGGAAAAACTGTTTTTT.

The J gene is TRBJ2-5, the V gene TRBV28, with 15 bases fitting TRBD2. The junction had 9 bases not matched to a gene; V was cut back by 5 bases and J by 8 bases. The CDR3 spans 16 residues. The V gene's germline CDR1 is MDHEN and CDR2 SYDVKM. The CDR3 region is CASSLRGLAGGQTQYF. CDR3 nucleotide sequence: TGTGCCAGCAGTCTCCGAGGACTAGCGGGAGGGCAAACCCAGTACTTC. The variable domain in full, completed from reference TRBV28 and TRBJ2-5, reads DVKVTQSSRYLVKRTGEKVFLECVQDMDHENMFWYRQDPGLGLRLIYFSYDVKMKEKGDIPEGYSVSREKKERFSLILESASTNQTSMYLCASSLRGLAGGQTQYFGPGTRLLVL.

The gene calls are TRBV27 and TRBJ2-5; D call uncertain. Trimming stripped 0 bases from V and 5 bases from J, with 7 bases between. CDR1 and CDR2 (germline): MNHEY, SMNVEV (reference sequence). The CDR3 length is 13 residues. Here the CDR3 DNA reads TGTGCCAGCAGTTTATCGGCCGGGGAGACCCAGTACTTC. Its protein is CASSLSAGETQYF.

This chain joins TRBV27 and TRBJ2-3; D perhaps matches TRBD2 (6 bases). The CDR3 loop spans 14 amino acids. Trimming left V 3 bases short and J 3 bases short, with 10 bases between. Germline values: CDR1 MNHEY, CDR2 SMNVEV (reference sequence). CDR3 amino acids: CASSFLAKTDTQYF. CDR3 in DNA: TGTGCCAGCAGTTTCCTAGCGAAGACAGATACGCAGTATTTT.

J is TRBJ2-7 and V is TRBV7-2; TRBD2 aligns across 7 bases. The CDR3 has 13 amino acids. The J segment lost 7 bases and the V segment lost 3 bases, leaving 6 bases of the junction unmatched. Germline V CDR1 and CDR2: SGHTA, FQGNSA. The CDR3 region has the DNA TGTGCCAGCAGCTTCCGGACTAGTGGAGAGCAGTACTTC. Protein: CASSFRTSGEQYF. Together with reference TRBV7-2 and TRBJ2-7, the CDR3 gives the full variable domain: GAGVSQSPSNKVTEKGKDVELRCDPISGHTALYWYRQSLGQGLEFLIYFQGNSAPDKSGLPSDRFSAERTGGSVSTLTIQRTQQEDSAVYLCASSFRTSGEQYFGPGTRLTVT.

This clone was counted once. The chain combines TRBV6-1 with TRBJ2-7; no firm D call. Trimming removed 6 bases from V and 3 bases from J, with 12 bases in between. The germline CDR1 and CDR2 sequences are MNHNS and SASEGT. The CDR3 spans 13 residues. The CDR3 DNA reads as TGTGCCAGCAGAGCCAGCGCGAGCTACGAGCAGTACTTC. This sequence encodes CASRASASYEQYF.